A selection of T cell receptor beta chains follows, all from one sample in a study of graft-versus-host responses after intestinal transplantation. Assay used: immunoSEQ multiplex PCR; TCRdb lists only in-frame clones, some missing. The sample yields approximately 90,000 clones, around 90% seen once. These receptors are not linked to any known antigen. This sample comprised unstimulated CD8+ T cells sorted from spleen or lymph node cells, obtained before transplant. These receptors were collected from a human donor who was the organ donor for an intestinal transplant. Both conserved end residues are part of each CDR3. The D gene is left open where the match is weak. Clone sizes are given selectively: once, few, many, or a class where the clone is expanded.

clone_size	v_call	j_call	d_call	cdr3_aa	cdr3_nt
.	TRBV4-1	TRBJ2-7	TRBD1	CASSQYGTERPYEQYF	TGCGCCAGCAGCCAATACGGGACAGAGAGACCCTACGAGCAGTACTTC
.	TRBV21-1	TRBJ2-1	.	CASSKRVISSYNEQFF	TGTGCCAGCAGCAAACGGGTGATAAGCTCCTACAATGAGCAGTTCTTC
.	TRBV7-9	TRBJ2-7	.	CASSLDQGHEQYF	TGTGCCAGCAGCTTAGACCAGGGCCACGAGCAGTACTTC
.	TRBV4-1	TRBJ2-7	TRBD1	CASSQSKGAREQYF	TGCGCCAGCAGCCAATCGAAGGGGGCGCGAGAGCAGTACTTC
once	TRBV13	TRBJ2-7	TRBD2	CASSKGLAGDYYEQYF	TGTGCCAGCAGCAAAGGACTAGCGGGGGATTACTACGAGCAGTACTTC
.	TRBV28	TRBJ2-7	TRBD1	CASSPGQGAWNEQYF	TGTGCCAGCAGTCCAGGACAGGGGGCTTGGAACGAGCAGTACTTC
.	TRBV15	TRBJ1-5	.	CATSRDGGVANQPQHF	TGTGCCACCAGCAGAGATGGAGGGGTGGCAAATCAGCCCCAGCATTTT
.	TRBV4-1	TRBJ1-1	TRBD1	CASSQDRGSEGRKAFF	TGCGCCAGCAGCCAAGACAGGGGGAGTGAAGGAAGAAAAGCTTTCTTT
.	TRBV27	TRBJ2-1	TRBD2	CASSYSGSRSNEQFF	TGTGCCAGCAGTTACAGCGGGAGCCGGAGCAATGAGCAGTTCTTC
.	TRBV27	TRBJ1-1	TRBD1	CASIPGQGIPEAFF	TGTGCCAGCATTCCGGGACAGGGTATTCCTGAAGCTTTCTTT
.	TRBV7-3	TRBJ2-3	TRBD1	CASSLEGQADTQYF	TGTGCCAGCAGCTTGGAGGGACAGGCAGATACGCAGTATTTT
.	TRBV7-3	TRBJ2-1	TRBD2	CASSLVVLAGGNSEQFF	TGTGCCAGCAGCTTAGTAGTACTAGCGGGGGGGAATAGTGAGCAGTTCTTC
.	TRBV27	TRBJ2-7	.	CASSWGGGYEQYF	TGTGCCAGCAGTTGGGGGGGCGGCTACGAGCAGTACTTC
.	TRBV11-1	TRBJ1-1	.	CATGNTEAFF	TGTGCCACAGGGAACACTGAAGCTTTCTTT
.	TRBV2	TRBJ1-2	TRBD1	CATPGTGTGYTF	TGTGCCACCCCCGGGACAGGGACCGGCTACACCTTC
.	TRBV4-3	TRBJ1-1	TRBD1	CASSAGQGNTEAFF	TGCGCCAGCAGTGCGGGACAGGGGAACACTGAAGCTTTCTTT
.	TRBV6-6	TRBJ2-3	TRBD1	CASSSTGQASTDTQYF	TGTGCCAGCAGTAGCACGGGACAGGCGAGCACAGATACGCAGTATTTT
.	TRBV7-3	TRBJ2-1	TRBD1	CASSLTPQGPYNEQFF	TGTGCCAGCAGCTTAACCCCACAGGGGCCCTACAATGAGCAGTTCTTC
.	TRBV2	TRBJ2-1	TRBD2	CASSMSSGIYYNEQFF	TGTGCCAGCAGTATGTCTAGCGGGATTTACTACAATGAGCAGTTCTTC
.	TRBV10-1	TRBJ1-6	.	CASRPFSRRYSYNSPLHF	TGCGCCAGCAGGCCCTTCTCCAGGCGATACTCCTATAATTCACCCCTCCACTTT
.	TRBV27	TRBJ2-2	.	CASSSTPTALFF	TGTGCCAGCAGTTCGACCCCTACAGCGCTGTTTTTT
.	TRBV4-2	TRBJ2-7	.	CASSQGLIYEQYF	TGTGCCAGCAGCCAAGGTCTTATCTACGAGCAGTACTTC
.	TRBV9	TRBJ2-1	TRBD2	CASNLAGGRYNEQFF	TGTGCCAGCAACTTAGCGGGGGGGCGCTACAATGAGCAGTTCTTC
.	TRBV6-6	TRBJ2-5	.	CASSYSRQVLWTQYF	TGTGCCAGCAGTTACTCGAGACAGGTTCTTTGGACCCAGTACTTC
.	TRBV7-6	TRBJ2-3	TRBD2	CASSFGTSGGIHTDTQYF	TGTGCCAGCAGCTTTGGGACTAGCGGGGGAATCCACACAGATACGCAGTATTTT
.	TRBV5-1	TRBJ2-1	TRBD2	CASSSGLAQSYNEQFF	TGCGCCAGCAGCTCTGGACTAGCGCAATCCTACAATGAGCAGTTCTTC
.	TRBV11-1	TRBJ1-1	.	CASSLDGEWTEAFF	TGTGCCAGCAGCCTAGATGGGGAGTGGACTGAAGCTTTCTTT
.	TRBV11-2	TRBJ2-2	.	CASSLGLVAGELFF	TGTGCCAGCAGCTTAGGACTAGTGGCCGGGGAGCTGTTTTTT
.	TRBV19	TRBJ2-2	.	CASSMIRGSGELFF	TGTGCCAGTAGTATGATCAGGGGTAGCGGGGAGCTGTTTTTT
.	TRBV25-1	TRBJ2-7	TRBD1	CASRTGGYEQYF	TGTGCCAGCAGGACAGGGGGCTACGAGCAGTACTTC
.	TRBV27	TRBJ1-4	.	CASSEAVWDEKLFF	TGTGCCAGCAGTGAGGCAGTCTGGGATGAAAAACTGTTTTTT
.	TRBV4-3	TRBJ2-1	TRBD2	CASSQDYGLAGGPGDEQFF	TGCGCCAGCAGCCAAGATTACGGACTAGCGGGGGGGCCGGGAGATGAGCAGTTCTTC
.	TRBV19	TRBJ1-1	.	CASSISVNTEAFF	TGTGCCAGTAGTATATCGGTGAACACTGAAGCTTTCTTT
.	TRBV4-2	TRBJ2-3	.	CASSPRGPLDTQYF	TGTGCCAGCAGCCCAAGGGGCCCTCTAGATACGCAGTATTTT
.	TRBV19	TRBJ1-2	TRBD1	CASRGPGEKYGYTF	TGTGCCAGCAGGGGGCCAGGAGAAAAATATGGCTACACCTTC
.	TRBV23-1	TRBJ1-4	.	CASSQFGQPGEKLFF	TGCGCCAGCAGTCAATTTGGCCAACCGGGTGAAAAACTGTTTTTT
.	TRBV28	TRBJ1-2	TRBD1	CASSTGPYRGQDDYGYTF	TGTGCCAGCAGCACCGGCCCTTACAGGGGGCAGGATGACTATGGCTACACCTTC
.	TRBV11-2	TRBJ2-5	.	CASSFPGDGTVQETQYF	TGTGCCAGCAGCTTCCCGGGGGACGGCACTGTTCAAGAGACCCAGTACTTC
once	TRBV7-9	TRBJ1-1	.	CASSNSGNTEAFF	TGTGCCAGCAGCAATTCAGGGAACACTGAAGCTTTCTTT
.	TRBV25-1	TRBJ1-3	.	CASSQGNTIYF	TGTGCCAGCAGCCAGGGAAACACCATATATTTT
.	TRBV10-3	TRBJ2-7	.	CAISEPGVYEQYF	TGTGCCATCAGTGAGCCAGGGGTTTACGAGCAGTACTTC
.	TRBV7-3	TRBJ2-1	TRBD2	CASSLWAGGSYNEQFF	TGTGCCAGCAGCTTGTGGGCGGGGGGCTCCTACAATGAGCAGTTCTTC